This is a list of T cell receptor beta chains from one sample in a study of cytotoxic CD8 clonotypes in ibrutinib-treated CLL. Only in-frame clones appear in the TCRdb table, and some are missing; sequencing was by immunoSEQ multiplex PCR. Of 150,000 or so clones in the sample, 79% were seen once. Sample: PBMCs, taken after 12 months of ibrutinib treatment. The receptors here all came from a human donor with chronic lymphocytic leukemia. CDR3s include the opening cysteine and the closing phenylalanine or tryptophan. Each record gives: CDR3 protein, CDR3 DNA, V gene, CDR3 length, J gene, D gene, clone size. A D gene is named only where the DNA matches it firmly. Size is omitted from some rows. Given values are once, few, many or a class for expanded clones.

CDR3aa: CASSTGAGGLTDTQYF
CDR3nt: TGTGCCAGCAGCACCGGAGCGGGAGGGCTCACAGATACGCAGTATTTT
v_gene: TRBV9
len: 16
j_gene: TRBJ2-3
d_gene: TRBD2
abundance: .

CDR3aa: CASSGSSGYGYTF
CDR3nt: TGTGCCAGCAGTGGCAGTTCGGGGTATGGCTACACCTTC
v_gene: TRBV25-1
len: 13
j_gene: TRBJ1-2
d_gene: .
abundance: .

CDR3aa: CASSRPGSSDGNEKLFF
CDR3nt: TGTGCCAGCTCACGACCGGGCAGTTCAGACGGTAATGAAAAACTGTTTTTT
v_gene: TRBV18
len: 17
j_gene: TRBJ1-4
d_gene: .
abundance: .

CDR3aa: CASTGHMGQTNTGELFF
CDR3nt: TGTGCCAGCACCGGTCATATGGGACAGACGAACACCGGGGAGCTGTTTTTT
v_gene: TRBV9
len: 17
j_gene: TRBJ2-2
d_gene: TRBD1
abundance: .

CDR3aa: CASSELGSGETQYF
CDR3nt: TGTGCCAGCAGTGAACTAGGGTCGGGAGAGACCCAGTACTTC
v_gene: TRBV2
len: 14
j_gene: TRBJ2-5
d_gene: .
abundance: .

CDR3aa: CASSHVVQTYNEQFF
CDR3nt: TGTGCCAGCAGTCACGTGGTCCAGACCTACAATGAGCAGTTCTTC
v_gene: TRBV28
len: 15
j_gene: TRBJ2-1
d_gene: .
abundance: .

CDR3aa: CASSQISYQVPSRYSGANVLTF
CDR3nt: TGCGCCAGCAGCCAAATCTCTTATCAGGTCCCTTCTCGTTACTCTGGGGCCAACGTCCTGACTTTC
v_gene: TRBV4-1
len: 22
j_gene: TRBJ2-6
d_gene: .
abundance: few

CDR3aa: CAWSVGRMREWYEQYF
CDR3nt: TGTGCCTGGAGTGTAGGTCGTATGCGGGAGTGGTACGAGCAGTACTTC
v_gene: TRBV30
len: 16
j_gene: TRBJ2-7
d_gene: TRBD2
abundance: .

CDR3aa: CASRKGLYGNQPQHF
CDR3nt: TGTGCCAGCAGAAAAGGGCTCTACGGCAATCAGCCCCAGCATTTT
v_gene: TRBV6-5
len: 15
j_gene: TRBJ1-5
d_gene: .
abundance: .

CDR3aa: CASSMDREFEQYF
CDR3nt: TGTGCCAGCAGCATGGACAGGGAATTTGAGCAGTACTTC
v_gene: TRBV7-8
len: 13
j_gene: TRBJ2-7
d_gene: TRBD1
abundance: .

CDR3aa: CATSRDRPNTGELFF
CDR3nt: TGTGCCACCAGCAGAGACAGGCCGAACACCGGGGAGCTGTTTTTT
v_gene: TRBV15
len: 15
j_gene: TRBJ2-2
d_gene: .
abundance: .

CDR3aa: CASSQTGGPEKLFF
CDR3nt: TGCGCCAGCAGCCAGACAGGCGGTCCTGAAAAACTGTTTTTT
v_gene: TRBV5-1
len: 14
j_gene: TRBJ1-4
d_gene: .
abundance: .

CDR3aa: CASRTDTSGSYEQYF
CDR3nt: TGTGCCAGCAGGACAGATACTAGCGGGAGTTATGAGCAGTACTTC
v_gene: TRBV28
len: 15
j_gene: TRBJ2-7
d_gene: TRBD2
abundance: .

CDR3aa: CASSLGTATYEQYF
CDR3nt: TGCGCCAGCAGCTTGGGGACAGCCACCTACGAGCAGTACTTC
v_gene: TRBV5-1
len: 14
j_gene: TRBJ2-7
d_gene: .
abundance: .

CDR3aa: CASRERGRAETQYF
CDR3nt: TGTGCCAGCAGGGAGCGCGGGAGGGCTGAGACCCAGTACTTC
v_gene: TRBV13
len: 14
j_gene: TRBJ2-5
d_gene: TRBD2
abundance: .

CDR3aa: CASSDSSFSYEQYF
CDR3nt: TGCGCCAGCTCCGACTCTAGCTTCTCCTACGAGCAGTACTTC
v_gene: TRBV4-1
len: 14
j_gene: TRBJ2-7
d_gene: .
abundance: .

CDR3aa: CASSQDYLSSDNLFF
CDR3nt: TGTGCCAGCAGCCAAGATTATCTGTCGAGCGATAACCTATTCTTC
v_gene: TRBV4-2
len: 15
j_gene: TRBJ2-1
d_gene: .
abundance: .

CDR3aa: CASSSATSGSDATQYF
CDR3nt: TGTGCCAGCAGTTCCGCGACTAGCGGGAGTGATGCTACGCAGTATTTT
v_gene: TRBV5-4
len: 16
j_gene: TRBJ2-3
d_gene: TRBD2
abundance: once

CDR3aa: CASSPGEGGNTEAFF
CDR3nt: TGTGCCAGCTCACCAGGTGAGGGTGGTAACACTGAAGCTTTCTTT
v_gene: TRBV18
len: 15
j_gene: TRBJ1-1
d_gene: .
abundance: .

CDR3aa: CASTSMTGLKLEQYF
CDR3nt: TGTGCCAGCACCTCAATGACAGGGCTCAAGCTCGAGCAGTACTTC
v_gene: TRBV28
len: 15
j_gene: TRBJ2-7
d_gene: TRBD1
abundance: .

CDR3aa: CASSSTGTSGVLRQFF
CDR3nt: TGCGCCAGCAGCTCGACCGGGACTAGCGGGGTCCTACGGCAGTTCTTC
v_gene: TRBV5-1
len: 16
j_gene: TRBJ2-1
d_gene: TRBD2
abundance: .

CDR3aa: CASSSLGKSYEQYF
CDR3nt: TGTGCCAGCAGCTCCCTCGGGAAATCCTACGAGCAGTACTTC
v_gene: TRBV11-2
len: 14
j_gene: TRBJ2-7
d_gene: .
abundance: .

CDR3aa: CASSVVSTYEQYF
CDR3nt: TGTGCCAGCAGTGTTGTGTCCACCTACGAGCAGTACTTC
v_gene: TRBV25-1
len: 13
j_gene: TRBJ2-7
d_gene: .
abundance: once

CDR3aa: CASSSSTSGSLGTQYF
CDR3nt: TGTGCCAGCAGCTCATCGACTAGCGGGAGCCTTGGTACGCAGTATTTT
v_gene: TRBV5-6
len: 16
j_gene: TRBJ2-3
d_gene: TRBD2
abundance: .

CDR3aa: CASSFQGSNQPQHF
CDR3nt: TGTGCCAGCAGCTTTCAGGGTAGCAATCAGCCCCAGCATTTT
v_gene: TRBV7-9
len: 14
j_gene: TRBJ1-5
d_gene: .
abundance: .

CDR3aa: CASSDGQNNQPQHF
CDR3nt: TGCGCCAGCAGTGACGGACAGAACAATCAGCCCCAGCATTTT
v_gene: TRBV5-1
len: 14
j_gene: TRBJ1-5
d_gene: .
abundance: .

CDR3aa: CASSLEPPSGSSYNEQFF
CDR3nt: TGCGCCAGCAGCTTGGAACCCCCTAGCGGCAGTTCCTACAATGAGCAGTTCTTC
v_gene: TRBV5-1
len: 18
j_gene: TRBJ2-1
d_gene: TRBD2
abundance: .

CDR3aa: CAWRQDRVNEKLFF
CDR3nt: TGTGCCTGGAGACAGGACAGGGTCAATGAAAAACTGTTTTTT
v_gene: TRBV30
len: 14
j_gene: TRBJ1-4
d_gene: TRBD1
abundance: .

CDR3aa: CTSAPADTQYF
CDR3nt: TGCACATCAGCCCCGGCAGATACGCAGTATTTT
v_gene: TRBV20-1
len: 11
j_gene: TRBJ2-3
d_gene: .
abundance: .

CDR3aa: CASGRDSPAGEQFF
CDR3nt: TGTGCTAGTGGGAGGGACTCCCCGGCTGGAGAGCAGTTCTTC
v_gene: TRBV12-5
len: 14
j_gene: TRBJ2-1
d_gene: .
abundance: .

CDR3aa: CASSLARDRTEAFF
CDR3nt: TGTGCCAGCAGTTTGGCCCGGGACAGGACTGAAGCTTTCTTT
v_gene: TRBV28
len: 14
j_gene: TRBJ1-1
d_gene: TRBD1
abundance: .

CDR3aa: CASSVEMVGTTNEKLFF
CDR3nt: TGTGCCAGCAGCGTAGAGATGGTGGGGACAACTAATGAAAAACTGTTTTTT
v_gene: TRBV9
len: 17
j_gene: TRBJ1-4
d_gene: .
abundance: .

CDR3aa: CASRVQGLAAYNEQFF
CDR3nt: TGTGCCAGTAGGGTTCAGGGACTAGCTGCCTACAATGAGCAGTTCTTC
v_gene: TRBV19
len: 16
j_gene: TRBJ2-1
d_gene: TRBD2
abundance: .